Each of the 15 T cell receptor beta chains below was sequenced from the same sample in a study of T cell changes during pregnancy in multiple sclerosis. The assay was immunoSEQ multiplex PCR, and TCRdb's table has in-frame clones only and misses some. Altogether about 59,000 clones are present, around 90% being singletons, with the ten largest covering about 0.88%. The sequences come from peripheral blood, collected before pregnancy. The source is a female donor with multiple sclerosis, enrolled in a pregnancy study.

The V gene is TRBV4-1, the J gene TRBJ2-1; the D is unclear. CDR1 is MGHRA and CDR2 is YSYEKL in the germline V gene. Trimming took off 6 bases at V and 5 bases at J, with 14 bases between the two ends. The CDR3 runs 14 residues. Here the CDR3 DNA reads TGCGCCAGCAGGGTAAGCCTTAGAAACAATGAGCAGTTCTTC. The encoded protein is CASRVSLRNNEQFF.

The CDR3 sequence is CASRPPPALAGGSGANVLTF. The CDR3 coding sequence is TGTGCCAGCAGACCCCCCCCGGCGCTAGCGGGGGGTTCTGGGGCCAACGTCCTGACTTTC. The chain carries TRBV5-4 and TRBJ2-6, with 11 bases aligning to TRBD2. This CDR3 is built from 20 residues. V lost 5 bases to trimming and J lost 1 base; unmatched junction nucleotides: 14. Germline V gene sequence: CDR1 SGHNT, CDR2 YYREEE (reference sequence).

The chain employs TRBV5-1 and TRBJ1-5, with 10 bases identical to TRBD1. This CDR3 has 15 residues. CDR1 and CDR2 from the germline V gene are SGHRS and YFSETQ. The ends lost 5 bases at V and 3 bases at J; junction bases unmatched: 5. CDR3 loop: CASSSGTGVNQPQHF. The CDR3 DNA is TGCGCCAGCAGTTCCGGGACAGGGGTCAATCAGCCCCAGCATTTT.

The chain carries TRBV5-4 and TRBJ2-2; 8 bases are shared with TRBD2. The ends lost 5 bases at V and 5 bases at J; junction bases unmatched: 11. Looked up from germline, CDR1 is SGHNT and CDR2 is YYREEE (reference sequence). This CDR3 comprises 16 residues. The CDR3 DNA sequence: TGTGCCAGCAGTCGTGAAAGCGGGGGCGGTACCGGGGAGCTGTTTTTT. It codes for CASSRESGGGTGELFF. Full variable domain (missing parts from reference TRBV5-4 and TRBJ2-2): ETGVTQSPTHLIKTRGQQVTLRCSSQSGHNTVSWYQQALGQGPQFIFQYYREEENGRGNFPPRFSGLQFPNYSSELNVNALELDDSALYLCASSRESGGGTGELFFGEGSRLTVL.

The DNA of the CDR3 is TGTGCCAGCAGCGGACAGGGAAGGAATTCACCCCTCCACTTT. As protein: CASSGQGRNSPLHF. The V gene is TRBV9, the J gene TRBJ1-6; TRBD1 aligns across 7 bases. With V trimmed by 3 bases and J by 7 bases, 4 bases remained unmatched. The CDR3 runs to 14 residues. Germline V gives CDR1 SGDLS, CDR2 YYNGEE.

This clone was seen only once. The chain joins TRBV18 to TRBJ2-1; D gene uncertain. V lost 4 bases and J 9 bases, leaving 10 bases between the germline ends. The CDR3 has 12 amino acids. The V gene's germline CDR1 is KGHSH and CDR2 LQKENI. CDR3 region: CASSRVSGEQFF. In DNA, the CDR3 is TGTGCCAGCTCACGTGTTTCAGGTGAGCAGTTCTTC.

The chain recombines TRBV19 with TRBJ2-1; TRBD1 might be the D (7 bases). Between the trimmed V and J ends, which lost 8 bases and 6 bases, there was a span of 17 bases. Per the germline V gene, CDR1 is LNHDA and CDR2 is SQIVND (reference sequence). The CDR3 is made up of 14 amino acids. This chain's CDR3 is CASGGHRGTNEQFF. As DNA, the CDR3 is TGTGCCAGTGGAGGGCACAGGGGTACCAATGAGCAGTTCTTC.

J is TRBJ2-1 and V is TRBV6-4; D possibly corresponds to TRBD1 (5 bases). The V gene's germline CDR1 is MRHNA and CDR2 SNTAGT. With 5 bases removed from V and 3 bases from J, the gap between germline ends came to 11 bases. The CDR3 is 14 amino acids. CDR3 nucleotides: TGTGCCAGCAGTCCGGACATTTACTACAATGAGCAGTTCTTC. It codes for CASSPDIYYNEQFF.

The V and J genes are TRBV6-4 and TRBJ2-3; 11 nucleotides align to TRBD2. The CDR3 length is 15 residues. Germline CDR1 reads MRHNA; CDR2 reads SNTAGT. The V gene end was trimmed by 4 bases and the J gene end by 4 bases; junction bases not matched to a gene: 4. The CDR3 region is CASSGVAGGPDTQYF. The CDR3 nucleotides are TGTGCCAGCAGTGGCGTAGCGGGGGGGCCAGATACGCAGTATTTT.

V usage is TRBV7-2 and J usage is TRBJ1-5, with 11 nucleotides matching TRBD1. There are 13 residues in the CDR3. The germline CDR1 and CDR2 sequences are SGHTA and FQGNSA. The V gene end was trimmed by 11 bases and the J gene end by 7 bases; junction bases not matched to a gene: 7. The CDR3 nucleotides read TGTGCCTGCGGACAGGGGGCTAGACAGCCCCAGCATTTT. This encodes CACGQGARQPQHF.

The rearrangement uses TRBV7-2 and TRBJ2-3; TRBD1 aligns across 10 bases. Trimming at V came to 2 bases and at J to 11 bases, leaving 19 bases not matched to a gene. There are 18 residues in the CDR3. From germline, CDR1 is SGHTA and CDR2 FQGNSA. CDR3 sequence: CASSLRMVRGTGDSKQYF. The DNA for the CDR3 is TGTGCCAGCAGCTTACGTATGGTCAGGGGGACAGGGGATAGTAAGCAGTATTTT.

With regard to this clone: Germline and junction disagree at one end, which may indicate a read error. The chain couples TRBV2 to TRBJ1-3, with TRBD1 identical over 7 bases. The CDR3 runs to 14 residues. Germline loops: CDR1 SNHLY, CDR2 FYNNEI. CDR3 sequence reads: CASCEQARDSTIYF. CDR3 nucleotide sequence: TGTGCCAGCTGTGAACAGGCCAGGGACAGCACCATATATTTT. The full variable domain, completed using reference TRBV2 and TRBJ1-3, is EPEVTQTPSHQVTQMGQEVILRCVPISNHLYFYWYRQILGQKVEFLVSFYNNEISEKSEIFDDQFSVERPDGSNFTLKIRSTKLEDSAMYFCASCEQARDSTIYFGEGSWLTVV.

This rearrangement joins TRBV9 to TRBJ1-2; D possibly corresponds to TRBD1 (6 bases). This CDR3 region has 13 residues. Trimming cost V 4 bases and J 7 bases, with 14 bases left between them. Germline CDR1 and CDR2: SGDLS and YYNGEE. The CDR3 DNA reads TGTGCCAGCAGCCCAACAGGGAATGGTGGCTACACCTTC. Protein: CASSPTGNGGYTF.

The rearrangement links TRBV6-5 to TRBJ1-1, with TRBD1 matching over 10 bases. The germline gives CDR1 MNHEY, CDR2 SVGAGI. The CDR3 totals 13 residues. With 6 bases clipped from V and 4 bases from J, the junction kept 2 bases outside the gene matches. CDR3 amino acids: CASRGQGSTEAFF. CDR3 bases: TGTGCCAGCAGGGGACAGGGGAGCACTGAAGCTTTCTTT.

The gene calls are TRBV6-5 and TRBJ1-2, with TRBD1 matching over 7 bases. The CDR3 is made up of 15 amino acids. V lost 2 bases to trimming and J lost 5 bases; unmatched junction nucleotides: 8. The V gene's germline CDR1 is MNHEY and CDR2 SVGAGI. CDR3 amino acids: CASSYTGTVWYGYTF. CDR3 DNA sequence: TGTGCCAGCAGTTACACCGGGACAGTTTGGTATGGCTACACCTTC.